This TCR beta chain comes out of a study of vaccination effects on CD4 cells after COVID-19. Before sequencing took place, the ViraFEST assay used viral peptide pools to expand antigen-specific CD4+ T cells. When roughly eleven days of culture had elapsed, CD4+ T cells were isolated. Previously uninfected by SARS-CoV-2, the vaccine recipients also showed negative nucleocapsid antibodies. Wells containing a few million PBMC each were cultured with approximately 9.7 IU/ml IL-2 and around 10 ug/ml peptides. Half of the medium was exchanged for IL-2 medium on both days 3 and 7. TCRdb's table, derived via immunoSEQ multiplex PCR, lists solely in-frame clones and lacks some. Here the sample spans tens of thousands of clones, roughly 70% being singletons. To note about this clone: Its matching antigen is unknown.

This CDR3 is built from 13 residues. CDR1 SEHNR and CDR2 FQNEAQ come from the germline V gene (reference sequence). The V and J ends lost 0 bases and 12 bases, in that order; junction bases with no gene match: 7. The receptor comes from a human donor who received a COVID-19 vaccine. This rearrangement joins TRBV7-9 to TRBJ2-5; 7 bases map to TRBD1. Sequenced material: CD4+ T cells from PBMCs cultured with HCoV-OC43 spike peptides, taken before COVID-19 vaccination. The subset is: HCoV-OC43 spike overlapping peptide pool stimulation. The DNA of the CDR3 is TGTGCCAGCAGCTTAGCCAACAGGGACAGAGAGTACTTC. Translated, it gives CASSLANRDREYF.